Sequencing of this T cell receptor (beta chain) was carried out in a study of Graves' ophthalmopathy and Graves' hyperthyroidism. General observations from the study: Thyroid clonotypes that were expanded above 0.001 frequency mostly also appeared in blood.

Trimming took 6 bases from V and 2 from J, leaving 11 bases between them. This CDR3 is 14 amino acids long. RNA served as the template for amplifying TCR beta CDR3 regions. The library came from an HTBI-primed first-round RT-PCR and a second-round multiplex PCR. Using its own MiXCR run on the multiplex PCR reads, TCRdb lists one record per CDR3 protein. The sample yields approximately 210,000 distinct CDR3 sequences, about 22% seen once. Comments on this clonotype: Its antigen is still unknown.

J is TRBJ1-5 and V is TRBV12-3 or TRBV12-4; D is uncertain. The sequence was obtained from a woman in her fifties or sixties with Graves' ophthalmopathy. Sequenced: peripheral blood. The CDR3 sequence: CASRTGVGNQPQHF. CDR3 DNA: TGTGCCAGCAGGACCGGGGTAGGCAATCAGCCCCAGCATTTT.